Following are 10 T cell receptor beta chains from one sample sequenced in a study of control samples from healthy donors and cancer patients. The table came from immunoSEQ multiplex PCR; TCRdb's copy has only in-frame clones and leaves some out. In the table there are some 95,000 clones, about 86% of which are singletons. The material sequenced was blood. The receptor source for this set is a man aged 25-45 years in good health.

The chain employs TRBV27 and TRBJ1-4; 7 bases align to TRBD1. V shed 7 bases, J shed 2 bases, and the junction held 4 bases outside the gene matches. Germline CDR1 and CDR2: MNHEY and SMNVEV (reference sequence). The CDR3 consists of 14 residues. The CDR3 region has the DNA TGTGCCAGCAAACAGGGGCCTACTAATGAAAAACTGTTTTTT. It codes for CASKQGPTNEKLFF.

The J gene is TRBJ1-2, the V gene TRBV29-1; D is unresolved. Germline V gene lookup returns CDR1 SQVTM and CDR2 ANQGSEA. V gave up 6 bases and J gave up 8 bases, with 10 bases separating them. The CDR3 loop spans 10 amino acids. CDR3 protein: CSVGDPGYTF. Here the CDR3 DNA reads TGCAGCGTGGGCGACCCCGGCTACACCTTC.

The chain is built from TRBV5-1 and TRBJ2-5, with 12 bases identical to TRBD1. Losses at the gene ends were 4 bases for V and 0 bases for J; bases not matched to a gene: 4. The CDR3 sequence is 16 residues long. Per the germline V gene, CDR1 is SGHRS and CDR2 is YFSETQ. The CDR3, as DNA: TGCGCCAGCAGCGGTGGGACAGGGGGCTACCAAGAGACCCAGTACTTC. It yields the protein CASSGGTGGYQETQYF.

This clone has just a few counts. This chain connects TRBV12-5 to TRBJ1-1; 9 nucleotides agree with TRBD1. The CDR3 totals 15 residues. Germline V gene sequence: CDR1 LGHNT, CDR2 FRNRAP. Losses at the gene ends were 5 bases for V and 4 bases for J; bases not matched to a gene: 8. CDR3 DNA: TGTGCTAGTGGTCCGGAACAGGGGGCGGCCACTGAAGCTTTCTTT. Protein sequence: CASGPEQGAATEAFF.

CDR3 sequence (DNA): TGCGCCAGCAGCTTGACAGGGGACCCAGAGACCCAGTACTTC. Translating gives CASSLTGDPETQYF. The chain couples TRBV5-1 to TRBJ2-5; 7 positions match TRBD1. This CDR3 region has 14 residues. Trimming cost V 1 base and J 4 bases; bases outside gene matches: 4. In germline, CDR1 is SGHRS, CDR2 YFSETQ.

V and J are TRBV11-2 and TRBJ2-7; 7 bases align to TRBD1. The V gene's germline CDR1 is SGHAT and CDR2 FQNNGV. Trimming at V came to 5 bases and at J to 2 bases, leaving 9 bases not matched to a gene. The CDR3 is made up of 15 amino acids. The CDR3 region has the DNA TGTGCCAGCAGCCACCGACAGGGCAACACCTACGAGCAGTACTTC. Translating it yields CASSHRQGNTYEQYF. Based on the CDR3 plus reference TRBV11-2 and TRBJ2-7, the full variable domain is EAGVAQSPRYKIIEKRQSVAFWCNPISGHATLYWYQQILGQGPKLLIQFQNNGVVDDSQLPKDRFSAERLKGVDSTLKIQPAKLEDSAVYLCASSHRQGNTYEQYFGPGTRLTVT.

The chain uses TRBV27 and TRBJ2-7; D unresolved. V shed 0 bases and J shed 3 bases, with 6 bases lying between them. Germline V gene lookup returns CDR1 MNHEY and CDR2 SMNVEV (reference sequence). This CDR3 spans 13 amino acids. DNA for the CDR3: TGTGCCAGCAGTTTATCCGGTAGCTACGAGCAGTACTTC. The encoded protein is CASSLSGSYEQYF.

The chain couples TRBV5-6 to TRBJ2-3, with D unresolved. Trimming cost V 4 bases and J 2 bases, with 17 bases left between them. CDR1 is SGHDT, CDR2 YYEEEE, per germline. CDR3 length equals 16 residues. The CDR3 DNA sequence: TGTGCCAGCAGCCTGGGTCGGGCGCCTAACACAGATACGCAGTATTTT. Translating it yields CASSLGRAPNTDTQYF.

The table lists this clone with a few counts. The chain carries TRBV27 and TRBJ2-1, with D maybe TRBD2 (5 bases). V shed 5 bases and J shed 8 bases, with 19 bases lying between them. CDR3 length equals 15 residues. In germline, CDR1 is MNHEY, CDR2 SMNVEV (reference sequence). CDR3 bases: TGTGCCAGCAGTAGGTTCGGGGTCGATGGGGATGAGCAGTTCTTC. Translation: CASSRFGVDGDEQFF.

V is TRBV28 and J is TRBJ1-1, with D uncertain. V was cut by 6 bases and J by 5 bases, with 16 bases left in between. CDR1 and CDR2 from the germline V gene are MDHEN and SYDVKM. This CDR3 comprises 14 residues. This CDR3 reads CASSLPRPGTEAFF. CDR3 bases: TGTGCCAGCAGCTTGCCCCGACCTGGGACTGAAGCTTTCTTT.